Reported below is one T cell receptor beta chain. Its antigen is not identified. TCRdb re-derived calls from the reads in MiXCR, one entry per CDR3 protein. The table shows 100,000 to 150,000 distinct CDR3 sequences, with about 32% occurring only once. This sample is part of a study of T cell repertoires in cytomegalovirus infection. Study-level background: Indications came from public TCR beta signatures; they pointed to CMV infection and to a matching HLA type.

This CDR3 contains 18 residues. Germline CDR1 MNHEY, CDR2 SVGEGT. Trimming took 4 bases from V and 2 from J; bases not matched to a gene: 15. Whole-study findings and limits: HLA-C-restricted CMV-specific TCR beta clonotypes prevailed in the ex vivo response. Totalled public TCR beta family frequency picked out people who carried CMV plus the relevant HLA.

Sequenced here: CD8+ T cells from cultured PBMCs, sampled from culture after CMV antigen stimulation. The V and J genes are TRBV6-2 or TRBV6-3 and TRBJ2-3; 7 nucleotides agree with TRBD2. The TCR sequence derives from a human donor in good health (CMV status not recorded). Some clones in this sample may be carry-over from other donors' samples. DNA for the CDR3: TGTGCCAGCAGTTTCCGCCTCCCGACTAGCCTCTCCACAGATACGCAGTATTTT. This sequence encodes CASSFRLPTSLSTDTQYF.